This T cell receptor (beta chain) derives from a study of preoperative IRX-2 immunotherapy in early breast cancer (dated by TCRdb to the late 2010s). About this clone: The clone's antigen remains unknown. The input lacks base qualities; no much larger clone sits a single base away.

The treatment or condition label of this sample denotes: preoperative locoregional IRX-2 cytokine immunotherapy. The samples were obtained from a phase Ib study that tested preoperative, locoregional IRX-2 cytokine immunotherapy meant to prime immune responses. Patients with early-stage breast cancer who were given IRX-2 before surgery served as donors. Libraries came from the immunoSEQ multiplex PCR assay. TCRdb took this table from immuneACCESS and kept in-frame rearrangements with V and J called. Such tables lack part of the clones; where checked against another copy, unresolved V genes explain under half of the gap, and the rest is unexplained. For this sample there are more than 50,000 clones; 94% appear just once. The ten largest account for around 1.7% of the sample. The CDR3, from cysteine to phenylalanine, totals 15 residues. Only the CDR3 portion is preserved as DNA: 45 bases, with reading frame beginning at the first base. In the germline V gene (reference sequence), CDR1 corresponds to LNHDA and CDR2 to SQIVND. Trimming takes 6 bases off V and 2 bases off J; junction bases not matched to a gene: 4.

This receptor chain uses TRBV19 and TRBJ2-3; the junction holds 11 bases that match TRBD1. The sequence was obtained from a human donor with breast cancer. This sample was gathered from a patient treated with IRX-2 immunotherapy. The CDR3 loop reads CASRGTGGFTDTQYF. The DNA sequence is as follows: TGTGCCAGTAGGGGGACAGGGGGTTTCACAGATACGCAGTATTTT.